One T cell receptor (beta chain) is described in this entry. Its specificity is not known. Germline V lookup: CDR1 SNHLY, CDR2 FYNNEI. The CDR3 is 16 residues long. Trimming removed 2 bases at V and 0 bases at J, with 11 bases between. This sample was included in a study of OX40 agonist ivuxolimab in advanced cancers. Study details: Ivuxolimab was administered intravenously to patients at 0.01 to 10 mg/kg every 2 weeks. Males comprised 82.7% of the group, whose mean age was approximately 60 years (range about 20 to 90).

Profiled with immunoSEQ multiplex PCR; TCRdb holds only in-frame clones, not every one. The sample yields tens of thousands of clones, 88% seen once. Study-wide results and caveats: Both CD4+ and CD8+ T cell populations in blood had undergone clonal expansion by week 6 at 0.1 to 3.0 mg/kg.

The chain couples TRBV2 to TRBJ1-5; the D is unclear. The material was CD4+ or CD8+ T cells sorted from blood, obtained in a trial of the OX40 agonist ivuxolimab. The TCR sequence derives from an adult with an advanced solid tumor such as melanoma, head and neck, liver or kidney cancer. CDR3 protein: CASSEPARYSNQPQHF. The CDR3 bases are TGTGCCAGCAGTGAACCGGCCCGATATAGCAATCAGCCCCAGCATTTT.